This is a list of T cell receptor beta chains from one sample in a study of cytomegalovirus exposure and HLA in healthy donors. Sequencing used immunoSEQ multiplex PCR; TCRdb keeps in-frame clones, though not all of them. The profile shows under 110,000 clones, about 76% of them singletons. Sequencing was done on a sample of PBMCs. All receptors come from a woman aged 45-65 years in good health and CMV-seropositive. The CDR3 runs from the conserved cysteine through the conserved F or W. A D gene is named only where the DNA matches it firmly. Part of the rows lack a size; the others show once, few, many or a class for expanded clones.

D	V	J	size	DNA	CDR3
NA	TRBV6-5	TRBJ1-2	NA	TGTGCCAGCAGTTACTCGGGAGATGGCTACACCTTC	CASSYSGDGYTF
NA	TRBV5-1	TRBJ1-3	NA	TGCGCCAGCAGCTTGGGGACAGTCCTGAACTCTGGAAACACCATATATTTT	CASSLGTVLNSGNTIYF
NA	TRBV5-4	TRBJ1-2	NA	TGTGCCAGCAGCACCGGGGGGGGTGTTTTTCACTATGGCTACACCTTC	CASSTGGGVFHYGYTF
NA	TRBV10-3	TRBJ1-1	NA	TGTGCCGCCTCCTTAGTGAAGAACACTGAAGCTTTCTTT	CAASLVKNTEAFF
TRBD1	TRBV28	TRBJ2-1	NA	TGTGCCAGCACCGCCCCCTCGGGACAGTGGGGGTCAGACGAGCAGTTCTTC	CASTAPSGQWGSDEQFF
NA	TRBV18	TRBJ2-7	NA	TGTGCCAGCTCCCATGGACAGACCTACGAGCAGTACTTC	CASSHGQTYEQYF
TRBD2	TRBV9	TRBJ2-2	NA	TGTGCCAGCAGCGTGGCTAGCGGGATCAACACCGGGGAGCTGTTTTTT	CASSVASGINTGELFF
TRBD1	TRBV30	TRBJ1-2	NA	TGTGCCTGGACTACCCTGACAGGGCATTCTGGCTACACCTTC	CAWTTLTGHSGYTF
NA	TRBV28	TRBJ1-5	NA	TGTGCCAGCAGGCCAACGGGCGGGGAGCGGAAGCCCCAGCATTTT	CASRPTGGERKPQHF
NA	TRBV28	TRBJ2-2	NA	TGTGCCAGCAGGGGGACACCGAACACCGGGGAGCTGTTTTTT	CASRGTPNTGELFF
NA	TRBV28	TRBJ1-5	NA	TGTGCCAGCGGCCGGGACATTAATCAGCCCCAGCATTTT	CASGRDINQPQHF
NA	TRBV7-9	TRBJ2-7	NA	TGTGCCAGCAGCTTTAGTCTGCACCCCTACGAGCAGTACTTC	CASSFSLHPYEQYF
TRBD2	TRBV9	TRBJ2-1	NA	TGTGCCAGCAGCTTTTCGTTAGCGGGGGGGCCTTATAATGAGCAGTTCTTC	CASSFSLAGGPYNEQFF
NA	TRBV9	TRBJ1-1	NA	TGTGCCAGCAGTCGGAGCGCTTCTGAAGCTTTCTTT	CASSRSASEAFF
NA	TRBV18	TRBJ2-4	NA	TGTGCCAGCTCACCCCTTCAGGGAGCCAAAAACATTCAGTACTTC	CASSPLQGAKNIQYF
NA	TRBV6-1	TRBJ2-2	NA	TGTGCCAGCATGGGACAGAACACCGGGGAGCTGTTTTTT	CASMGQNTGELFF
TRBD1	TRBV11-2	TRBJ1-5	NA	TGTGCCAGCAGCTTAGTGGGGACAGACAATCAGCCCCAGCATTTT	CASSLVGTDNQPQHF
TRBD1	TRBV28	TRBJ2-2	NA	TGTGCCAGCAGTTTATTGTTACCGGGACAGGGTGCCGGGGAGCTGTTTTTT	CASSLLLPGQGAGELFF
NA	TRBV5-4	TRBJ1-2	NA	TGTGCCAGCAGCTCCCCTCGGGCAGGGGAAGGCTACACCTTC	CASSSPRAGEGYTF
NA	TRBV5-1	TRBJ2-7	NA	TGCGCCAGCAGCTTCAGGGGTCCAAACAACGAGCAGTACTTC	CASSFRGPNNEQYF
NA	TRBV28	TRBJ1-4	NA	TGTGCCAGCAGTTTCAGAGGAAGCTCAACTAATGAAAAACTGTTTTTT	CASSFRGSSTNEKLFF
TRBD1	TRBV5-1	TRBJ2-7	NA	TGCGCCAGCAGCTTGGCTGTAGGGGGCATCTACGAGCAGTACTTC	CASSLAVGGIYEQYF
TRBD1	TRBV25-1	TRBJ2-5	once	TGTGCCAACAGTCTGCCGACAGGGGGCGAGGAGACCCAGTACTTC	CANSLPTGGEETQYF
NA	TRBV19	TRBJ2-7	NA	TGTGCCAGTAGTATACGGCGGCTTACGGGGTACGAGCAGTACTTC	CASSIRRLTGYEQYF
NA	TRBV7-2	TRBJ1-3	few	TGTGCCAGCTCTCTCTCCGGAAACACCATATATTTT	CASSLSGNTIYF
TRBD1	TRBV27	TRBJ1-6	NA	TGTGCCAGCAGTTTAACTACAGGGGGCTATAATTCACCCCTCCACTTT	CASSLTTGGYNSPLHF
NA	TRBV2	TRBJ1-4	few	TGTGCCAGCAGTACTCCCAGGGTAGCTAATGAAAAACTGTTTTTT	CASSTPRVANEKLFF
NA	TRBV5-1	TRBJ2-1	NA	TGCGCCAGCAGCTGGGACACTTACAATGAGCAGTTCTTC	CASSWDTYNEQFF
NA	TRBV14	TRBJ1-4	NA	TGTGCCAGCAGCCTTCACGTGGGGGCGACTAATGAAAAACTGTTTTTT	CASSLHVGATNEKLFF
NA	TRBV15	TRBJ1-5	NA	TGTGCCACCAGCAGAGATGGAGTGGGCAATCAGCCCCAGCATTTT	CATSRDGVGNQPQHF
TRBD1	TRBV7-9	TRBJ1-1	once	TGTGCCAGCAGCTCACTACAGGGGGCGAGAACTGAAGCTTTCTTT	CASSSLQGARTEAFF
TRBD2	TRBV4-3	TRBJ2-5	NA	TGCGCCAGCAGCCAAGGGCTAGCGGGGGTTTTTGGAGAGACCCAGTACTTC	CASSQGLAGVFGETQYF
NA	TRBV14	TRBJ1-4	NA	TGTGCCAGCAGCCAAGCAGGCAGCTCCGTGAAGAAACTGTTTTTT	CASSQAGSSVKKLFF
NA	TRBV19	TRBJ2-6	NA	TGTGCCAGTAGTATCACAGGACGGTCTTCTACTGGGGCCAACGTCCTGACTTTC	CASSITGRSSTGANVLTF
TRBD1	TRBV28	TRBJ1-6	NA	TGTGCCAGCAGTCGGGACAGGGAGGATTCACCCCTCCACTTT	CASSRDREDSPLHF
NA	TRBV2	TRBJ1-5	NA	TGTGCCAGCAGTTCCAGACAGTCAGGGAATCAGCCCCAGCATTTT	CASSSRQSGNQPQHF
NA	TRBV7-9	TRBJ1-3	NA	TGTTCCAGCAGCTTAGGGTGGGGAGGAGCGGCAAGCTCTGGAAACACCATATATTTT	CSSSLGWGGAASSGNTIYF
TRBD1	TRBV9	TRBJ1-4	NA	TGTGCCGGCAGCGTAGCCGAGGGGGCGAGGGATGAAAAACTGTTTTTT	CAGSVAEGARDEKLFF
NA	TRBV7-2	TRBJ2-2	NA	TGTGCCAGCAGCCCCCGAGGGCTAGTCGGCACCGGGGAGCTGTTTTTT	CASSPRGLVGTGELFF
NA	TRBV28	TRBJ2-1	NA	TGTGCTGGCGGCCGGGGTGGGTACAATGAGCAGTTCTTC	CAGGRGGYNEQFF
TRBD2	TRBV5-1	TRBJ2-1	NA	TGCGCCAGCAGCTTGGGTAGCGGGGGGTCCTACAATGAGCAGTTCTTC	CASSLGSGGSYNEQFF
NA	TRBV4-1	TRBJ1-1	NA	TGCGCCAGCAGCGTTACAGGTCCGGGCACTGAAGCTTTCTTT	CASSVTGPGTEAFF
TRBD1	TRBV5-1	TRBJ1-6	NA	TGCGCCAGCAGCCCCGGGACAGGGGATAATTCACCCCTCCACTTT	CASSPGTGDNSPLHF
TRBD1	TRBV19	TRBJ1-6	NA	TGTGCCAGCAACGGACAGGGCTGGTCACCCCTCCACTTT	CASNGQGWSPLHF
TRBD1	TRBV2	TRBJ1-4	many	TGTGCCAGCAGTCAACAGGGGAACTCTAATGAAAAACTGTTTTTT	CASSQQGNSNEKLFF
NA	TRBV9	TRBJ1-1	few	TGTGCCAGCAGCGAGAGGTCGGGAGGGAACACTGAAGCTTTCTTT	CASSERSGGNTEAFF
NA	TRBV18	TRBJ1-1	NA	TGTGCCAGCTCACCACGGCTAAACACGGGGAACACTGAAGCTTTCTTT	CASSPRLNTGNTEAFF
TRBD1	TRBV4-2	TRBJ1-4	NA	TGTGCCAGCAGCCAAGTGTTGGACAGGGTGTCACCCACAACTAATGAAAAACTGTTTTTT	CASSQVLDRVSPTTNEKLFF
TRBD1	TRBV7-2	TRBJ1-2	NA	TGTGCCAGCAGCATGACAGGGGTCCTTGATGGCTACACCTTC	CASSMTGVLDGYTF
TRBD1	TRBV28	TRBJ1-1	NA	TGTGCCAGCAGTCCCCCGACAGGGTTGGGCACTGAAGCTTTCTTT	CASSPPTGLGTEAFF
TRBD2	TRBV5-4	TRBJ2-7	NA	TGTGCCAGCAGCCCCCGCGGTAGCGGGGGGGCCGAGCAGTACTTC	CASSPRGSGGAEQYF
TRBD1	TRBV19	TRBJ1-2	NA	TGTGCCAGTAGTACCCGACAGGGATCTTTCTATGGCTACACCTTC	CASSTRQGSFYGYTF
TRBD2	TRBV6-6	TRBJ2-1	NA	TGTGCCAGCAGTTATGCGGGGGATATAGTGAATGAGCAGTTCTTC	CASSYAGDIVNEQFF
NA	TRBV5-1	TRBJ2-7	NA	TGCGCCAGCAGCTTGTTACAGGGATTGGACGAGCAGTACTTC	CASSLLQGLDEQYF
TRBD2	TRBV2	TRBJ2-5	NA	TGTGCCAGCCGCGCTAGCGGGGGCTGGGAGACCCAGTACTTC	CASRASGGWETQYF
NA	TRBV4-3	TRBJ2-1	NA	TGCGCCAGCAGCCAAGAAGGCAGGGTGGGCGATGAGCAGTTCTTC	CASSQEGRVGDEQFF
NA	TRBV6-5	TRBJ2-5	NA	TGTGCCAGCAGTTACTCGTTTCGGCCAGCGGAGACCCAGTACTTC	CASSYSFRPAETQYF